Below are 32 T cell receptor beta chains sequenced from a single sample in a study of blood T cell repertoires in COVID-19. Assay used: immunoSEQ multiplex PCR; TCRdb lists only in-frame clones, some missing. The sample includes about 36,000 clones, over 60% seen only once; the top ten take approximately 1.9%. The sample comprised peripheral blood. These receptors were collected from a man aged 55 to 70 with active COVID-19.

The CDR3 reads CASSQEGRANEQFF. CDR3 DNA: TGCGCCAGCAGCCAAGAAGGCAGGGCCAATGAGCAGTTCTTC. V gene TRBV4-3 combines with J gene TRBJ2-1; a possible D gene is TRBD1 (5 bases). V lost 0 bases, J lost 6 bases, and 9 bases lay in between. CDR1 and CDR2 from the germline V gene are LGHNA and YSLEER. The CDR3 covers 14 residues.

This clone was seen only once. The V gene is TRBV7-9, the J gene TRBJ2-7; the D gene is possibly TRBD2 (6 bases). Deletions cut 4 bases from V and 0 bases from J, with 16 bases between. Germline V lookup: CDR1 SEHNR, CDR2 FQNEAQ (reference sequence). The CDR3 extends over 16 amino acids. CDR3 sequence (DNA): TGTGCCAGCAGCTCCCGTGATGCGGGGTCCTCCTACGAGCAGTACTTC. Translated, it gives CASSSRDAGSSYEQYF.

This chain links TRBV18 with TRBJ2-1; 10 bases agree with TRBD1. The trim removed 0 bases at V and 4 bases at J, leaving 6 bases unmatched. The CDR3 consists of 17 residues. Germline V CDR1 and CDR2: KGHSH, LQKENI. CDR3 amino acids: CASSPPGTGVLYNEQFF. CDR3 coding DNA: TGTGCCAGCTCACCACCTGGGACAGGGGTCCTATACAATGAGCAGTTCTTC.

This clone is categorized as medium-sized. The V and J genes are TRBV4-1 and TRBJ1-6; 9 nucleotides line up with TRBD1. Trimming at V came to 4 bases and at J to 7 bases, leaving 11 bases not matched to a gene. The CDR3 is 17 residues long. The V gene's germline CDR1 is MGHRA and CDR2 YSYEKL. The CDR3 here is CASSLPRDRDANSPLHF. The CDR3 DNA is TGCGCCAGCAGCCTCCCGAGGGACAGGGACGCAAATTCACCCCTCCACTTT.

The CDR3 region is CSVEELVGYNEQFF. The CDR3 nucleotides are TGCAGCGTTGAAGAACTAGTGGGCTACAATGAGCAGTTCTTC. This chain links TRBV29-1 with TRBJ2-1; TRBD2 is a possible D gene (5 bases). Trimming took 0 bases from V and 3 from J, leaving 9 bases between them. The CDR3 runs 14 residues. Germline CDR1 reads SQVTM; CDR2 reads ANQGSEA.

The count of this clone is one. The J gene is TRBJ2-7, the V gene TRBV5-5, with TRBD1 matching over 9 bases. J gave up 2 bases and V 0 bases, and 6 bases lay outside the gene matches. Per the germline V gene, CDR1 is SGHKS and CDR2 is YYEKEE (reference sequence). CDR3 length: 16 amino acids. The DNA for the CDR3 is TGTGCCAGCAGCTTGGCCGGGACAGGGTTGGCCTACGAGCAGTACTTC. This encodes CASSLAGTGLAYEQYF.

This sequence joins TRBV12-5 and TRBJ2-1, with 11 bases lining up with TRBD2. CDR1 LGHNT and CDR2 FRNRAP come from the germline V gene. Trimming removed 7 bases from V and 5 bases from J; junction bases left unmatched: 10. There are 16 residues in the CDR3. CDR3 loop: CASALTSGRSDNEQFF. CDR3 in DNA: TGTGCTAGTGCCTTAACTAGCGGGAGATCGGACAATGAGCAGTTCTTC.

This clone was recorded only once. This chain connects TRBV5-6 to TRBJ1-2, with D tentatively TRBD1 (6 bases). V lost 2 bases and J 4 bases, leaving 12 bases between the germline ends. In germline, CDR1 is SGHDT, CDR2 YYEEEE. This CDR3 is built from 14 residues. CDR3 loop: CASSLGQLFYGYTF. The CDR3 DNA sequence: TGTGCCAGCAGCTTAGGACAGCTTTTCTATGGCTACACCTTC.

This sequence joins TRBV5-1 and TRBJ2-7, with D possibly TRBD1 on 5 matching bases. This CDR3 spans 14 amino acids. V lost 0 bases, J lost 3 bases, and 10 bases lay in between. CDR1 SGHRS and CDR2 YFSETQ come from the germline V gene. CDR3 amino acids: CASSLVAGIYEQYF. CDR3 in DNA: TGCGCCAGCAGCTTGGTGGCAGGGATCTACGAGCAGTACTTC.

The chain employs TRBV9 and TRBJ1-1, with TRBD1 as a possible D gene (6 bases). V lost 6 bases and J lost 0, with 12 bases in between. The CDR3 totals 14 residues. The germline V gene encodes CDR1 SGDLS and CDR2 YYNGEE. The CDR3 spells CASTPGAMNTEAFF. In DNA, the CDR3 is TGTGCCAGCACCCCAGGGGCGATGAACACTGAAGCTTTCTTT.

The rearrangement uses TRBV7-2 and TRBJ2-7, with 12 bases matching TRBD2. Germline lookup yields CDR1 SGHTA and CDR2 FQGNSA. With V trimmed by 0 bases and J by 4 bases, 13 bases remained unmatched. This CDR3 has 19 amino acids. CDR3 in amino acids: CASSLAQTSGGRGRYEQYF. In DNA, the CDR3 is TGTGCCAGCAGCTTAGCCCAAACTAGCGGGGGGCGAGGGAGGTACGAGCAGTACTTC. Filled out from reference TRBV7-2 and TRBJ2-7, the complete variable domain reads GAGVSQSPSNKVTEKGKDVELRCDPISGHTALYWYRQSLGQGLEFLIYFQGNSAPDKSGLPSDRFSAERTGGSVSTLTIQRTQQEDSAVYLCASSLAQTSGGRGRYEQYFGPGTRLTVT.

This clone was seen only a few times. The chain employs TRBV5-6 and TRBJ1-2; D is uncertain. The ends were cut back, 1 base at V and 4 bases at J, with 11 bases in the middle. CDR3 length: 14 residues. CDR1 and CDR2 (germline): SGHDT, YYEEEE. The CDR3 DNA sequence: TGTGCCAGCAGCTTGAGAGAGGGCAGCTATGGCTACACCTTC. Its protein product is CASSLREGSYGYTF.

The J gene is TRBJ2-7, the V gene TRBV30, with a weak D call TRBD2 (6 bases). This CDR3 is built from 11 residues. CDR1 GTSNPN and CDR2 SVGIG come from the germline V gene (reference sequence). Trimming cost V 5 bases and J 4 bases, with 9 bases left between them. Here the CDR3 DNA reads TGTGCCTGGGGCCGGGGGTACGAGCAGTACTTC. It translates to CAWGRGYEQYF.

This sequence joins TRBV4-2 and TRBJ1-3; D ambiguous. Germline assignment: CDR1 LGHNA and CDR2 YNFKEQ. The CDR3 extends over 16 amino acids. Trimming shortened V by 0 bases and J by 4 bases, and 13 bases separated the two germline ends. The CDR3 loop is CASSQDPAGTGNTIYF. In nucleotides, the CDR3 is TGTGCCAGCAGCCAAGATCCCGCAGGAACGGGAAACACCATATATTTT.

This chain uses TRBV28 with TRBJ2-1, with 9 bases aligning to TRBD2. Germline trimming cut 2 bases from V and 2 bases from J; bases unmatched to any gene: 4. CDR3 length equals 16 residues. From germline, CDR1 is MDHEN and CDR2 SYDVKM. The CDR3 nucleotides read TGTGCCAGCAGTTTAGGGGCTAGCGGGACCTACAATGAGCAGTTCTTC. This sequence encodes CASSLGASGTYNEQFF.

The V and J genes are TRBV7-8 and TRBJ2-4; D is ambiguous. The germline V gene encodes CDR1 SGHVS and CDR2 FQNEAQ. CDR3 size: 17 residues. The V gene lost 5 bases and the J gene lost 0 bases, with 17 bases spanning the gap. The CDR3 DNA sequence: TGTGCCAGCAGCCCCCAACCCGACATTCTAGCCAAAAACATTCAGTACTTC. It is translated as CASSPQPDILAKNIQYF.

The chain recombines TRBV5-8 with TRBJ2-5; TRBD2 is a possible D gene (6 bases). The CDR3 runs 12 residues. The V gene's germline CDR1 is SGHTS and CDR2 YDEGEE. With 4 bases removed from V and 9 bases from J, the gap between germline ends came to 13 bases. This CDR3 is CASSQPPGAQYF. The CDR3 DNA sequence: TGTGCCAGCAGCCAACCGCCGGGGGCCCAGTACTTC.

The chain combines TRBV7-9 with TRBJ1-3; no clear D gene. In germline, CDR1 is SEHNR, CDR2 FQNEAQ (reference sequence). This CDR3 spans 17 amino acids. Trimming took 1 base from V and 0 from J, leaving 13 bases between them. CDR3 amino acids: CASSLGAGGYSGNTIYF. CDR3 bases: TGTGCCAGCAGCTTAGGAGCGGGCGGCTACTCTGGAAACACCATATATTTT.

The gene calls are TRBV7-2 and TRBJ2-7, with TRBD2 matching 10 bases. V lost 6 bases and J lost 2; bases outside the gene matches: 7. The CDR3 extends over 15 amino acids. Per the germline V gene, CDR1 is SGHTA and CDR2 is FQGNSA. The CDR3 sequence is CASRFRTSGAYEQYF. The CDR3, as DNA: TGTGCCAGCAGGTTCCGGACTAGCGGAGCCTACGAGCAGTACTTC.

J is TRBJ1-2 and V is TRBV4-1; D remains unclear. Trimming took 2 bases from V and 0 from J, leaving 7 bases between them. CDR1 is MGHRA and CDR2 is YSYEKL in the germline V gene. CDR3 length: 14 amino acids. The chain's CDR3 is CASSQKGANYGYTF. DNA of the CDR3: TGCGCCAGCAGCCAAAAGGGAGCTAACTATGGCTACACCTTC.

CDR3 nucleotides: TGTGCCAGTAGTCACGGGGGCTACAATGAGCAGTTCTTC. It translates to CASSHGGYNEQFF. The J gene is TRBJ2-1, the V gene TRBV19; D may be TRBD2 (6 bases). Germline loops: CDR1 LNHDA, CDR2 SQIVND (reference sequence). Trimming pared 5 bases from V and 3 bases from J, leaving 8 bases between. The CDR3 length is 13 residues.

V usage is TRBV30 and J usage is TRBJ1-6, with D perhaps matching TRBD1 (5 bases). Trimming pared 0 bases from V and 8 bases from J, leaving 17 bases between. Germline assignment: CDR1 GTSNPN and CDR2 SVGIG (reference sequence). The CDR3 extends over 16 amino acids. The chain's CDR3 is CAWSVLEQAGDSPLHF. CDR3 DNA: TGTGCCTGGAGTGTACTCGAACAGGCGGGGGATTCACCCCTCCACTTT. Using reference TRBV30 and TRBJ1-6 for the parts outside the CDR3, the full variable domain is SQTIHQWPATLVQPVGSPLSLECTVEGTSNPNLYWYRQAAGRGLQLLFYSVGIGQISSEVPQNLSASRPQDRQFILSSKKLLLSDSGFYLCAWSVLEQAGDSPLHFGNGTRLTVT.

This chain uses TRBV11-2 with TRBJ2-5, with TRBD2 matching over 14 bases. With 0 bases clipped from V and 4 bases from J, the junction kept 4 bases outside the gene matches. The CDR3 is 17 amino acids. Germline V CDR1 and CDR2: SGHAT, FQNNGV. The CDR3, as DNA: TGTGCCAGCAGCTTAGATTCAGGACTAGCGGGAGGAGAGACCCAGTACTTC. As protein: CASSLDSGLAGGETQYF.

V is TRBV5-6 and J is TRBJ1-5, with no clear D. CDR1 is SGHDT and CDR2 is YYEEEE in the germline V gene. The CDR3 extends over 16 amino acids. Trimming stripped 3 bases from V and 1 base from J, with 14 bases between. CDR3 amino acids: CASSSWVAASNQPQHF. CDR3 nucleotides: TGTGCCAGCAGCTCCTGGGTGGCAGCGAGCAATCAGCCCCAGCATTTT.

The V call is TRBV7-9, the J call TRBJ2-2, with 7 bases identical to TRBD1. With V trimmed by 5 bases and J by 5 bases, 2 bases remained unmatched. CDR3 length: 13 residues. The germline V gene encodes CDR1 SEHNR and CDR2 FQNEAQ (reference sequence). CDR3 in DNA: TGTGCCAGCAGCCCACAGGGGACCGGGGAGCTGTTTTTT. Protein product: CASSPQGTGELFF.

Here the CDR3 DNA reads TGTGCCATCAGTGAGTCCACCGGAGGTCGACAGCCCCAGCATTTT. Translation gives CAISESTGGRQPQHF. V usage is TRBV10-3 and J usage is TRBJ1-5; no firm D call. V lost 0 bases and J lost 7, with 13 bases in between. CDR3 length equals 15 residues. Per germline, CDR1 ENHRY and CDR2 SYGVKD.

The J gene is TRBJ2-7, the V gene TRBV27; 8 bases match TRBD2. Germline-derived CDR1 and CDR2 are MNHEY and SMNVEV (reference sequence). There are 14 residues in the CDR3. The junction had 10 bases not matched to a gene; V was cut back by 6 bases and J by 6 bases. The CDR3 DNA sequence: TGTGCCAGCAGACCCGGGGGGGCCCTGAGCGAGCAGTACTTC. Encoded protein: CASRPGGALSEQYF.

This rearrangement joins TRBV30 to TRBJ1-3; weak D call: TRBD1 (5 bases). Trimming cost V 1 base and J 0 bases, with 7 bases left between them. The CDR3 contains 14 residues. Germline values: CDR1 GTSNPN, CDR2 SVGIG (reference sequence). CDR3 nucleotides: TGTGCCTGGAGTGCAGGGCTCTCTGGAAACACCATATATTTT. As protein: CAWSAGLSGNTIYF.

This clone was seen a handful of times. The chain joins TRBV14 to TRBJ1-4; tentatively, D is TRBD1 (5 bases). Trimming pared 2 bases from V and 4 bases from J, leaving 17 bases between. CDR1 and CDR2 (germline): SGHDN, FVKESK. The length of the CDR3 is 17 residues. Here the CDR3 DNA reads TGTGCCAGCAGCCAAAGGGGAGGGCCGCTTCTTAATGAAAAACTGTTTTTT. Its protein product is CASSQRGGPLLNEKLFF.

This clone was detected only a few times. The J gene is TRBJ1-2, the V gene TRBV28; 7 bases fit TRBD1. Per germline, CDR1 MDHEN and CDR2 SYDVKM. The junction had 7 bases not matched to a gene; V was cut back by 6 bases and J by 3 bases. The CDR3 is 14 amino acids. As DNA, the CDR3 is TGTGCCAGCAGCCCTCAGGGGGTCTACTATGGCTACACCTTC. Protein product: CASSPQGVYYGYTF.

The rearrangement uses TRBV10-3 and TRBJ1-2; maybe TRBD1 (6 bases). V lost 4 bases, J lost 1 base, and 13 bases lay in between. The CDR3 consists of 15 residues. CDR1 is ENHRY and CDR2 is SYGVKD in the germline V gene. The DNA of the CDR3 is TGTGCCATCAGTGGCCTACAGGGCTTTAACTATGGCTACACCTTC. This gives the protein CAISGLQGFNYGYTF.

This chain connects TRBV9 to TRBJ1-2; D ambiguous. The length of the CDR3 is 13 residues. Germline-derived CDR1 and CDR2 are SGDLS and YYNGEE. The ends were cut back, 4 bases at V and 6 bases at J, with 13 bases in the middle. CDR3 sequence (DNA): TGTGCCAGCAGCCCAGTCCCCGGGGATGGCTACACCTTC. This gives the protein CASSPVPGDGYTF.